The T cell receptor beta chain described here comes from a study of early T cells in non-severe SARS-CoV-2 infection (dated by TCRdb to about 2021). Describing the broader study: TCR sequencing used bulk RNA from unsorted whole blood, so alpha and beta chains could not be paired. Points the paper makes about the study in general: VDJdb matching was skewed toward anti-spike CD8 responses and likely underestimated virus-specific expansions, missing private and CD4 specificities.

Trimming removed 0 bases from V and 9 bases from J, leaving 11 bases between the germline ends. CDR1 is given as MRHNA and CDR2 as SNTAGT, both from the germline V gene. From cysteine to phenylalanine, the CDR3 is 13 amino acids long. The entry retains the CDR3 DNA only, 39 bases that are in frame from base 1. This was a case-control study nested in a cohort of healthcare workers in London, UK, who had nasopharyngeal swab PCR tests and blood samples taken every week. Healthcare workers were recruited between 23 and 31 March 2020, during the week of the UK lockdown, and were followed weekly for up to roughly 15 weeks. In the case of this clonotype: It lacks a known antigen. Qualities for individual bases were not recorded, and no much larger clone is one base off.

Library preparation used 5' RACE. The reads were generated on a NextSeq 500. The TCR library protocol attached unique molecular identifiers to individual cDNA molecules to correct for sequencing error and PCR bias. Both TCR alpha and beta chains were sequenced, and tight co-correlation was observed between alpha and beta sequence abundances in each sample. The original methods were these. Decombinator V4 was used to annotate the V gene, J gene and CDR3 of the TCR sequences. TCRs were defined as expanded if a significant change between any two time points was detected under a Poisson model with p below 0.0001. Abundances of TCRs were expressed as counts per million after normalisation to the total number of TCRs sequenced in each sample. TRAV1-2 paired with TRAJ12, TRAJ20 or TRAJ33 defined MAIT TCRs, while TRAV10 paired with TRAJ18 defined iNKT TCRs. VDJdb, accessed 1 November 2021, was searched for CMV, EBV and SARS-CoV-2 annotated TCRs, with TCRs annotated for multiple antigens excluded. TCRdb cleaned the public reads at Q25 with fastp, built clones with MiXCR and kept in-frame beta chains. For every CDR3 protein sequence, its rows merge into one entry that carries the most common genes and DNA. TCRdb assigned the V and J calls; the authors' analysis was not used. The sample table contains fewer than 85,000 distinct CDR3 sequences; only one count was recorded for about 10% of them. The ten largest account for 12% of the sample.

Sample: whole blood, taken at baseline. The rearranged chain carries TRBV6-4 and TRBJ1-2; TRBD1 might be the D gene, on 5 matching bases. The TCR originated in an adult who was a healthcare worker with PCR-confirmed SARS-CoV-2 infection or an uninfected control (not recorded which). The DNA sequence is given as TGTGCCAGCAGTGACTCGACGGGGGTTAGCTACACCTTC. This yields the protein CASSDSTGVSYTF.